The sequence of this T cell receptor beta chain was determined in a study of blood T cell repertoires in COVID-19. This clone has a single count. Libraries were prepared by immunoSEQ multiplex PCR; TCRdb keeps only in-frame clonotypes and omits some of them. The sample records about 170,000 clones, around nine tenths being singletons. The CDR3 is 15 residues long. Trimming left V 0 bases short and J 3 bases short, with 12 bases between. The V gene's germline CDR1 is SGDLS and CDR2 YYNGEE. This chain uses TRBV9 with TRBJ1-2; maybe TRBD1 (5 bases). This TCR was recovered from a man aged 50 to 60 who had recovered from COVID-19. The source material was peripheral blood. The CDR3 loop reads CASSVAGGADYGYTF. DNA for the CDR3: TGTGCCAGCAGCGTAGCGGGTGGGGCTGACTATGGCTACACCTTC.